This entry concerns a single TCR beta chain. Its antigen is not known. The data were taken from a study of CD8+ T cells in alopecia areata. Study-wide background: Among treated patients, oral tofacitinib was administered at 5 to 10 mg twice daily.

cDNA serving as the sequencing template came from extracted, reverse transcribed RNA. Assay: immunoSEQ multiplex PCR; the TCRdb copy retains only in-frame clones and omits some. The data hold roughly 65,000 clones, with under 55% observed a single time. Trimming left V 0 bases short and J 0 bases short, with 5 bases between. The CDR3 length is 13 residues. The germline V gene encodes CDR1 SQVTM and CDR2 ANQGSEA. Alopecia areata patients provided lesional scalp punch biopsies and peripheral blood. Whole-study findings and limits: The study found TCR sharing across patients less clear than in mice, possibly for HLA reasons. An increase in clonality over normal scalp was evident in lesional scalp, especially alopecia totalis/universalis.

The chain links TRBV29-1 to TRBJ1-1, with unresolved D. Sequenced here: CD8+ T cells sorted from blood, sampled at week 0. The source is a human donor with alopecia areata. DNA for the CDR3: TGCAGCGTTGAAGATGCTCTGAACACTGAAGCTTTCTTT. It yields the protein CSVEDALNTEAFF. The full variable domain, in which reference TRBV29-1 and TRBJ1-1 provide the parts outside the CDR3, is SAVISQKPSRDICQRGTSLTIQCQVDSQVTMMFWYRQQPGQSLTLIATANQGSEATYESGFVIDKFPISRPNLTFSTLTVSNMSPEDSSIYLCSVEDALNTEAFFGQGTRLTVV.